The 5 T cell receptor beta chains reported below all come from one sample, sequenced in a study of blood T cell repertoires in COVID-19. Profiled with immunoSEQ multiplex PCR; TCRdb holds only in-frame clones, not every one. The repertoire holds more than 85,000 clones, about 80% seen once, with roughly a quarter in the top ten. The sequenced material came from peripheral blood. All receptors derive from a man between 70 and 80 years old with acute or convalescent COVID-19.

The V call is TRBV10-3, the J call TRBJ2-5; 8 nucleotides line up with TRBD1. Trimming at V came to 8 bases and at J to 1 base, leaving 6 bases not matched to a gene. Germline V lookup: CDR1 ENHRY, CDR2 SYGVKD. The length of the CDR3 is 14 residues. CDR3 sequence: CAIGRTGPQETQYF. In DNA, the CDR3 is TGTGCCATCGGACGGACAGGGCCCCAAGAGACCCAGTACTTC.

J is TRBJ2-3 and V is TRBV24-1; D is undetermined. Germline CDR1 reads KGHDR; CDR2 reads SFDVKD. V dropped 5 bases and J dropped 6 bases, with 5 bases sitting between them. This CDR3 comprises 11 residues. CDR3 nucleotide sequence: TGTGCCACCAGTGCGGTGGATACGCAGTATTTT. Translating it yields CATSAVDTQYF.

The genes are TRBV27 and TRBJ1-1; TRBD1 might be the D (6 bases). Germline CDR1 is MNHEY and CDR2 is SMNVEV (reference sequence). V lost 3 bases, J lost 1 base, and 9 bases lay in between. The CDR3 consists of 14 residues. The DNA for the CDR3 is TGTGCCAGCAGTTTGATCAGGGGGAACACTGAAGCTTTCTTT. Translating it yields CASSLIRGNTEAFF.

This clone was seen a handful of times. The chain joins TRBV7-2 to TRBJ2-2; 10 positions match TRBD2. There are 15 residues in the CDR3. Germline trimming cut 3 bases from V and 7 bases from J; bases unmatched to any gene: 5. Per germline, CDR1 SGHTA and CDR2 FQGNSA. The CDR3 bases are TGTGCCAGCAGCTTCGCTAGCGGGAGTAGCGGGGAGCTGTTTTTT. It translates to CASSFASGSSGELFF.

The chain uses TRBV21-1 and TRBJ2-3; TRBD1 was called by the table and not checked on the DNA. TRBV21-1 is described as a pseudogene. This CDR3 has 9 residues. CDR3 loop: CALRDTQYF. The DNA of the CDR3 is TGTGCCCTCAGGGATACGCAGTATTTT.